This section outlines one T cell receptor beta chain sequence together with its context. Its target is not known. The data originate from a study of siplizumab effects on memory and regulatory T cells. Overall study results and limits: Greater diversity than memory cells seemed evident in naive T cells, which also appeared to be major alloresponse contributors. The drug siplizumab significantly decreased the alloreactive sequences that could be traced to unstimulated CD4+ memory cells. Assignment of a naive or memory phenotype failed for roughly 80-95% of the proliferating CD4+ or CD8+ clones.

Per-sample assaying covered 85,000 to 100,000 TCR templates. The assay was immunoSEQ multiplex PCR, and TCRdb's table has in-frame clones only and misses some. This table holds about 98,000 clones, about 93% found once. Specimen: CD4+ T cells sorted from blood. This TCR derives from a human donor in good health.

CDR3 DNA: TGCGCCAGCAGCCGGGATTTGTGGAACACTGAAGCTTTCTTT. Amino acids: CASSRDLWNTEAFF. The J gene is TRBJ1-1, the V gene TRBV5-1; D gene ambiguous. Germline V gene sequence: CDR1 SGHRS, CDR2 YFSETQ. The V and J ends lost 4 bases and 1 base respectively, with 11 bases between them. The CDR3 runs 14 residues.